These T cell receptor beta chains were read from a single sample in a study of T cells in tumors after PD-1 blockade. Only in-frame clones appear in the TCRdb table, and some are missing; sequencing was by immunoSEQ multiplex PCR. This sample yields 45,000 to 60,000 clones, of which 81% are seen a single time; about 4% belongs to the top ten. The input for sequencing was PBMCs, taken before anti-PD-1 treatment. These receptors were taken from a human donor with basal cell carcinoma. Both conserved end residues are part of each CDR3. D genes are given only for firm matches. Size values are once, few and many counts, or a class for expanded clones, and some rows have none.

D	size	V	J	DNA	CDR3
TRBD1	-	TRBV6-5	TRBJ2-7	TGTGCCAGCAAGGGGCTAGACAGGGCCCACGAGCAGTACTTC	CASKGLDRAHEQYF
-	few	TRBV30	TRBJ1-3	TGTGCCTGGAGCGTCTGGGGCTTCAGCTCTGGAAACACCATATATTTT	CAWSVWGFSSGNTIYF
-	-	TRBV3-1/TRBV3-2	TRBJ2-1	TGTGCCAGCAGCCAGGGGAATGAGCAGTTCTTC	CASSQGNEQFF
TRBD2	-	TRBV2	TRBJ2-5	TGTGCCAGCAGTTTGCGGGGGGGCCTTGAGACCCAGTACTTC	CASSLRGGLETQYF
-	-	TRBV14	TRBJ2-1	TGTGCCAGCAGCCAAGCAAGGGGAGTGGAGTTCTTC	CASSQARGVEFF
-	medium-sized	TRBV7-9	TRBJ1-6	TGTGCCAGCAGCTCCCAGATATCTTATTCACCCCTCCACTTT	CASSSQISYSPLHF
TRBD2	-	TRBV28	TRBJ2-7	TGTGCCAGCAGTTTAGGGCGGGGGGGGGACGAGCAGTACTTC	CASSLGRGGDEQYF
TRBD2	-	TRBV19	TRBJ2-2	TGTGCAGCCGGGGCGGGAGGGCGGCGAAGCACCGGGGAGCTGTTTTTT	CAAGAGGRRSTGELFF
-	-	TRBV6-5	TRBJ2-7	TGTGCCAGCAGTCGCCGGGACGGTTTCGCCTACGAGCAGTACTTC	CASSRRDGFAYEQYF
-	-	TRBV7-9	TRBJ2-3	TGTGCCAGCAGCTCCAGACTCGCTAGCACAGATACGCAGTATTTT	CASSSRLASTDTQYF
TRBD1	-	TRBV29-1	TRBJ2-1	TGCAGCGTGTCACTGACAGGGAAACTTTACAATGAGCAGTTCTTC	CSVSLTGKLYNEQFF
-	-	TRBV5-5	TRBJ2-7	TGTGCCAGCAGCCGCGACAACTTCTCCTACGAGCAGTACTTC	CASSRDNFSYEQYF
TRBD1	-	TRBV6-5	TRBJ2-6	TGTGCCAAACAGGGGGCGCGTGGGGCCAACGTCCTGACTTTC	CAKQGARGANVLTF
TRBD2	-	TRBV5-4	TRBJ2-1	TGTGCCAGCAGCCCCCCGACTAGCGAGACCTACAATGAGCAGTTCTTC	CASSPPTSETYNEQFF
-	-	TRBV20-1	TRBJ1-4	TGCAGTGCTAGTGAGACAGGTCTTAATGAAAAACTGTTTTTT	CSASETGLNEKLFF
-	-	TRBV30	TRBJ1-6	TGTGCCTGGAGTGTTTCGAGAACTTACTCCTATAATTCACCCCTCCACTTT	CAWSVSRTYSYNSPLHF
TRBD1	-	TRBV3-1/TRBV3-2	TRBJ1-6	TGTGCCAGCAGCCAAGCATGGCAGGGGGCGAGTTCACCCCTCCACTTT	CASSQAWQGASSPLHF
TRBD2	few	TRBV2	TRBJ2-1	TGTGCCAGCAGACGTAGGACTAGCGGGGGGGCGAATGAGCAGTTCTTC	CASRRRTSGGANEQFF
-	-	TRBV5-1	TRBJ1-6	TGCGCCAGCAGCTTGGTCCAGGAAAATTCACCCCTCCACTTT	CASSLVQENSPLHF
TRBD1	-	TRBV11-1	TRBJ2-5	TGTGCCAGCAGCTTGGACAGGGGGCGAGAGACCCAGTACTTC	CASSLDRGRETQYF
-	-	TRBV28	TRBJ2-7	TGTGCCAGCAGTTTAATCGATCGTGGGCAGTACTTC	CASSLIDRGQYF
-	once	TRBV5-1	TRBJ1-3	TGCGCCAGCAGCTTGGCCGGGCGTGGAAACACCATATATTTT	CASSLAGRGNTIYF
TRBD1	once	TRBV7-2	TRBJ1-5	TGTGCCAGCAGCTTAGCGGGGGACAGGGGGCCTCAGCCCCAGCATTTT	CASSLAGDRGPQPQHF
-	-	TRBV15	TRBJ2-3	TGTGCCACCAGCTACCACACCACTGGGCAGGGGATCACAGATACGCAGTATTTT	CATSYHTTGQGITDTQYF
-	-	TRBV18	TRBJ1-5	TGTGCCAGCTCACCACCGGCAGGGTCCGACAATCAGCCCCAGCATTTT	CASSPPAGSDNQPQHF
TRBD2	-	TRBV9	TRBJ2-7	TGTGCCAGCAGCGTAGCTACGGGGGGGTTGGCCTACGAGCAGTACTTC	CASSVATGGLAYEQYF
-	-	TRBV13	TRBJ1-5	TGTGCCAGCAGCTTAGGCCTTACAGAGAAAAATAGCAATCAGCCCCAGCATTTT	CASSLGLTEKNSNQPQHF
-	-	TRBV27	TRBJ2-2	TGTGCCAGCAGTTTCACAGGGTCCGGGGAGCTGTTTTTT	CASSFTGSGELFF
-	-	TRBV28	TRBJ1-5	TGTGCCAGCAGTTCGGCGGAGTGGAGCAATCAGCCCCAGCATTTT	CASSSAEWSNQPQHF
-	-	TRBV4-1	TRBJ2-3	TGCGCCAGCAGCCAAGAAGCTACAGGCGGAGTGAATACGCAGTATTTT	CASSQEATGGVNTQYF
-	-	TRBV30	TRBJ1-5	TGTGCCTGGAGTCAATGGGGCGGCAATCAGCCCCAGCATTTT	CAWSQWGGNQPQHF
TRBD1	few	TRBV4-1	TRBJ1-5	TGCGCCAGCAGCCAAGCACAGGGGGCGAGGAATCAGCCCCAGCATTTT	CASSQAQGARNQPQHF
TRBD1	once	TRBV7-9	TRBJ1-2	TGTGCCAGCAGCCCGGGGGGACAGGGGCTACATGGCTACACCTTC	CASSPGGQGLHGYTF
-	few	TRBV6-5	TRBJ1-2	TGTGCCAGCACGGCAGGATACACTAACTATGGCTACACCTTC	CASTAGYTNYGYTF
-	-	TRBV29-1	TRBJ2-6	TGCAGCGTTGAAGATCTTCGGCGGTCAAGCTCTGGGGCCAACGTCCTGACTTTC	CSVEDLRRSSSGANVLTF
-	-	TRBV14	TRBJ1-6	TGTGCCAGCAGCCCATGGTCCGCCGTCGGGAATTCACCCCTCCACTTT	CASSPWSAVGNSPLHF
TRBD1	-	TRBV5-5	TRBJ1-2	TGTGCCAGCAGCGGGACAGGGGTCAGCTATGGCTACACCTTC	CASSGTGVSYGYTF
TRBD1	-	TRBV7-9	TRBJ1-4	TGTGCCAGCAGCTTAGATAGGGGGCGAGGTGAAAAACTGTTTTTT	CASSLDRGRGEKLFF
-	-	TRBV4-1	TRBJ2-6	TGCGCCAGTAAATCCAGGGCGTCTGGGGCCAACGTCCTGACTTTC	CASKSRASGANVLTF
-	-	TRBV3-1/TRBV3-2	TRBJ2-1	TGTGCCAGCAGCCCCCGGGTCAATGAGCAGTTCTTC	CASSPRVNEQFF
TRBD1	-	TRBV7-6	TRBJ2-5	TGTGCCAGCAGCTTAGATACACAGGGGGCGGCGGAGACCCAGTACTTC	CASSLDTQGAAETQYF
-	-	TRBV30	TRBJ1-1	TGTGCCTGGAGCAAGAGTATGAACACTGAAGCTTTCTTT	CAWSKSMNTEAFF
-	-	TRBV6-6	TRBJ1-6	TGTGCCAGCAGTCCCGAGCAGGCTACCAGCTCCTATAATTCACCCCTCCACTTT	CASSPEQATSSYNSPLHF
-	once	TRBV6-5	TRBJ1-2	TGTGCCAGCAGTTACTCCCAGGGGTATGGCTACACCTTC	CASSYSQGYGYTF
-	-	TRBV7-8	TRBJ1-5	TGTGCCAGCAGCTTAGATGGGGCTGGGCAGCCCCAGCATTTT	CASSLDGAGQPQHF
-	few	TRBV10-3	TRBJ2-7	TGTGCCATCAGTGAGCCACTTCTAGGGAACGAGCAGTACTTC	CAISEPLLGNEQYF
TRBD1	-	TRBV25-1	TRBJ1-6	TGTGCCAGCAGTGCGGGACAGGCTAATTCACCCCTCCACTTT	CASSAGQANSPLHF
-	-	TRBV6-5	TRBJ1-5	TGTGCCAGCAGTTACGGGGGAGGCAATCAGCCCCAGCATTTT	CASSYGGGNQPQHF
-	-	TRBV7-8	TRBJ2-4	TGTGCCAGCAGCTTAGCCCCACCTAGCGCAAAAAACATTCAGTACTTC	CASSLAPPSAKNIQYF
-	-	TRBV9	TRBJ2-4	TGTGCCAGCAGCTCGGGACTAGCCAAAAACATTCAGTACTTC	CASSSGLAKNIQYF
TRBD1	-	TRBV6-5	TRBJ1-2	TGTGCCAGCAGACCTTCCCAGGGGGCGGGTGGCTACACCTTC	CASRPSQGAGGYTF